This note documents a single TCR beta chain sequence. What it binds is unknown. This specimen comes from a study of identical twins. In germline, CDR1 is SQVTM, CDR2 ANQGSEA. V was clipped by 5 bases and J by 4 bases; unmatched bases: 5. There are 13 residues in the CDR3. TCRdb reanalysed the 5' RACE reads using MiXCR and keeps one entry per CDR3 protein. This table has 15,000 to 20,000 distinct CDR3 sequences, about two thirds appearing once. Study-level findings and limits: The study reached conclusions through statistical analysis that was cross-sectional, not following the same donors. Monozygotic twins shared more out-of-frame TCR alpha than recombination models predicted. Cord blood beta clonotypes that were abundant carried fewer insertions, and memory repertoires showed no such trend.

The rearrangement links TRBV29-1 to TRBJ2-5; the match to TRBD1 covers 9 bases. Material: memory (CD45RO+) T cells sorted from blood. This TCR derives from a woman between 18 and 29 years old in good health. This table probably holds off-target reads from a library built for another chain. CDR3 nucleotides: TGCAGCGTTAATACAGGGGGCGGAGAGACCCAGTACTTC. Translation gives CSVNTGGGETQYF. Full variable domain (missing parts from reference TRBV29-1 and TRBJ2-5): SAVISQKPSRDICQRGTSLTIQCQVDSQVTMMFWYRQQPGQSLTLIATANQGSEATYESGFVIDKFPISRPNLTFSTLTVSNMSPEDSSIYLCSVNTGGGETQYFGPGTRLLVL.